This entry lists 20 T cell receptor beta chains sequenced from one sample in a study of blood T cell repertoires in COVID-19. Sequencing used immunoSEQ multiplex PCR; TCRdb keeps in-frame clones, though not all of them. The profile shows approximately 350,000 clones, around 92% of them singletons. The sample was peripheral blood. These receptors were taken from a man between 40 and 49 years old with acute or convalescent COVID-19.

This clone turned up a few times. CDR3 nucleotide sequence: TGTGCCAGCAGTGAATCTAGCGGGAGCACAGATACGCAGTATTTT. The encoded protein is CASSESSGSTDTQYF. J is TRBJ2-3 and V is TRBV6-1; 8 nucleotides line up with TRBD2. CDR3 size: 15 residues. Germline CDR1 and CDR2: MNHNS and SASEGT. Trimming took 2 bases from V and 0 from J; bases not matched to a gene: 1.

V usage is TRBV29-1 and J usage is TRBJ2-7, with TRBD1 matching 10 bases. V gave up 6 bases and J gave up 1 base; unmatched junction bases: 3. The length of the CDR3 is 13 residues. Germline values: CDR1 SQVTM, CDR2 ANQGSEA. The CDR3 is CSVRQGASYEQYF. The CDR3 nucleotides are TGCAGCGTACGACAGGGGGCATCCTACGAGCAGTACTTC.

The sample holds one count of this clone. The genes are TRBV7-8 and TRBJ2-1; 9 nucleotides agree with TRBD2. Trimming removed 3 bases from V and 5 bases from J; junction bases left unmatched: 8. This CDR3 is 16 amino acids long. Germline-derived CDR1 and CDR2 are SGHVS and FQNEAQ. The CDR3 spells CASSFAERGDDNEQFF. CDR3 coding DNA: TGTGCCAGCAGCTTTGCGGAGCGGGGGGACGACAATGAGCAGTTCTTC.

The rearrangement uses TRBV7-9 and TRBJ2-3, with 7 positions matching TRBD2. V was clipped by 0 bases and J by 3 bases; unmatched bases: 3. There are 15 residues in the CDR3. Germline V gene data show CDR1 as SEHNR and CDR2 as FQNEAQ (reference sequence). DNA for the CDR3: TGTGCCAGCAGCTTAGCGGCGGGAGTGACAGATACGCAGTATTTT. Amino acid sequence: CASSLAAGVTDTQYF.

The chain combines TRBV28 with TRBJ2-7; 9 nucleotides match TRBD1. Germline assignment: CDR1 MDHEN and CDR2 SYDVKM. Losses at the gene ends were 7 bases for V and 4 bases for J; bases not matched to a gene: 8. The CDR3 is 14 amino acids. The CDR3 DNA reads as TGTGCCAGCAAGTACACAGGGGGCTCTTACGAGCAGTACTTC. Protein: CASKYTGGSYEQYF. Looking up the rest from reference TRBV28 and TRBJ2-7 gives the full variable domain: DVKVTQSSRYLVKRTGEKVFLECVQDMDHENMFWYRQDPGLGLRLIYFSYDVKMKEKGDIPEGYSVSREKKERFSLILESASTNQTSMYLCASKYTGGSYEQYFGPGTRLTVT.

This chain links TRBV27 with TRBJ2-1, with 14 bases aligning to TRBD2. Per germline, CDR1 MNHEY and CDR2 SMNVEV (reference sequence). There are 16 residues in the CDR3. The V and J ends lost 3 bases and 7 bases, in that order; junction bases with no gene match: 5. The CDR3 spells CASSLGTSGSWNEQFF. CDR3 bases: TGTGCCAGCAGTTTGGGGACTAGCGGGAGTTGGAATGAGCAGTTCTTC.

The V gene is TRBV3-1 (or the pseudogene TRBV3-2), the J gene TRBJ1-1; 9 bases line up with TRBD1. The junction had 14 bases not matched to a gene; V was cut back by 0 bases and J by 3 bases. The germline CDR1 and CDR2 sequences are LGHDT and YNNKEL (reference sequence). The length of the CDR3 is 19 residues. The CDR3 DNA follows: TGTGCCAGCAGCCAAGACGTGGTCGGGACAGGGCTTTGGGACACTGAAGCTTTCTTT. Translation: CASSQDVVGTGLWDTEAFF.

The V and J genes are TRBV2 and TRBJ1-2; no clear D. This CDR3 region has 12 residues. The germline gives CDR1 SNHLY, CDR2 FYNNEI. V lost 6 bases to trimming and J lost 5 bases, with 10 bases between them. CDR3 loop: CASRSGVYGYTF. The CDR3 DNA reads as TGTGCCAGCAGATCGGGAGTTTATGGCTACACCTTC.

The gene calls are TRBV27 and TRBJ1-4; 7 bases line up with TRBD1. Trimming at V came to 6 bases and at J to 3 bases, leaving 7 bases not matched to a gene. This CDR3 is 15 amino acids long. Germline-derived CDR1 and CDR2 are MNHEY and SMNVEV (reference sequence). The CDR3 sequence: CASSVQGQPNEKLFF. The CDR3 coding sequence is TGTGCCAGCAGCGTTCAGGGACAGCCTAATGAAAAACTGTTTTTT.

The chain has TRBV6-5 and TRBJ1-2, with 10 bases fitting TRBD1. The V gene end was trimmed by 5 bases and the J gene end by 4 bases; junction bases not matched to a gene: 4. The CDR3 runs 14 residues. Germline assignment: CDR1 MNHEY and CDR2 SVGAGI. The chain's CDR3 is CASSRDRGRYGYTF. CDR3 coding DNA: TGTGCCAGCAGTCGGGACAGGGGACGCTATGGCTACACCTTC.

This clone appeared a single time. This CDR3 reads CASSHTGRTEAFF. The DNA of the CDR3 is TGCGCCAGCAGCCATACAGGGAGAACTGAAGCTTTCTTT. The chain couples TRBV4-1 to TRBJ1-1; D may be TRBD1 (6 bases). Trimming shortened V by 3 bases and J by 5 bases, and 10 bases separated the two germline ends. This CDR3 is built from 13 residues. Germline values: CDR1 MGHRA, CDR2 YSYEKL.

CDR3 DNA: TGTGCCAGCCTTAGCCCCCCGGCAGGGGAAAACTATGGCTACACCTTC. It translates to CASLSPPAGENYGYTF. The gene calls are TRBV28 and TRBJ1-2, with TRBD1 as a possible D gene (6 bases). The CDR3 loop spans 16 amino acids. V lost 8 bases and J 2 bases, leaving 21 bases between the germline ends. In germline, CDR1 is MDHEN, CDR2 SYDVKM.

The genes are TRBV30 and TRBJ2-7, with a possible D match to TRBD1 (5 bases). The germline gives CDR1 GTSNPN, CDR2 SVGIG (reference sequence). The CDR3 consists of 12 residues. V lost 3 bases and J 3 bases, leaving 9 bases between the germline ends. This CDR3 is CAWSSDSYEQYF. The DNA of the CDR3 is TGTGCCTGGAGCTCCGACAGCTACGAGCAGTACTTC.

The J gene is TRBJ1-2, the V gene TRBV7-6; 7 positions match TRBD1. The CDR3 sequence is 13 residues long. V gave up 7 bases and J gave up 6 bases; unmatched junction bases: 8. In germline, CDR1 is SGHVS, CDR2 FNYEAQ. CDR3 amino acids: CASTFKRGHGYTF. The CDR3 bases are TGTGCCAGCACGTTCAAGAGGGGGCATGGCTACACCTTC.

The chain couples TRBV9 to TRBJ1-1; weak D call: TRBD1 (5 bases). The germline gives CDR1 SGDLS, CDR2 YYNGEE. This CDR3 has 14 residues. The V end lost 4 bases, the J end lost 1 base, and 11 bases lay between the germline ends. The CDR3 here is CASSMGGRNTEAFF. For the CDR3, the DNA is TGTGCCAGCAGCATGGGGGGGAGGAACACTGAAGCTTTCTTT.

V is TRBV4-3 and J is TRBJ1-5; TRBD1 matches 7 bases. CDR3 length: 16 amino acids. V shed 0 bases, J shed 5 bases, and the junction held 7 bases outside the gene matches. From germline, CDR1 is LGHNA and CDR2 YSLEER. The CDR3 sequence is CASSQDSGRGDQPQHF. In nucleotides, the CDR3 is TGCGCCAGCAGCCAAGACTCGGGCAGGGGGGATCAGCCCCAGCATTTT.

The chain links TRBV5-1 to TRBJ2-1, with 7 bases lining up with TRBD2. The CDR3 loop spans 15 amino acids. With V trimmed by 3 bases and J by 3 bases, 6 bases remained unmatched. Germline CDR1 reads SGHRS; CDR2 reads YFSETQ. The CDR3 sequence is CASSSIAGGYNEQFF. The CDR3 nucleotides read TGCGCCAGCAGCTCAATAGCGGGTGGCTACAATGAGCAGTTCTTC.

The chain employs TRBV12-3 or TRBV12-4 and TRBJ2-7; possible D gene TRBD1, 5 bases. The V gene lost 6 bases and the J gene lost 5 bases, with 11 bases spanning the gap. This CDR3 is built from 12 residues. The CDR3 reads CASSPDSNEQYF. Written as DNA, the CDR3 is TGTGCCAGCAGCCCCGACAGCAACGAGCAGTACTTC.

The CDR3 DNA follows: TGTGCCAGCAAAACTAGCGGGTCAGAGTACAATGAGCAGTTCTTC. Translating it yields CASKTSGSEYNEQFF. V is TRBV7-9 and J is TRBJ2-1, with 9 bases matching TRBD2. The J segment lost 4 bases and the V segment lost 7 bases, leaving 8 bases of the junction unmatched. The germline gives CDR1 SEHNR, CDR2 FQNEAQ (reference sequence). The length of the CDR3 is 15 residues.

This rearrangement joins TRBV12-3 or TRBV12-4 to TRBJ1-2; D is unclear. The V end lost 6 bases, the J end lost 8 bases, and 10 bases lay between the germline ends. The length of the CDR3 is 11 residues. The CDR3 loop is CASSPLRGYTF. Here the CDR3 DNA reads TGTGCCAGCAGCCCACTTCGGGGCTACACCTTC.